This T cell receptor (beta chain) derives from a study of T-cell memory formation after mild COVID-19. The CDR3 contains 14 residues. Germline CDR1 and CDR2: DFQATT and SNEGSKA (reference sequence). V lost 0 bases and J 2 bases, leaving 11 bases between the germline ends. TCRdb re-called the 5' RACE reads with MiXCR, one entry per CDR3 protein. The sample carries about half a million distinct CDR3 sequences, 15% to 20% recorded once. Sequencing was carried out using PBMCs or a T cell subset sorted from them (not recorded which). This sequence joins TRBV20-1 and TRBJ2-7, with a tentative D call TRBD2 (7 bases). This TCR derives from an adult woman who had mild COVID-19 (a few samples of this study predate the infection). Cell type and time point are not known. The CDR3 DNA reads as TGCAGTGCTAGAGATATCGGGGGGCCCTACGAGCAGTACTTC. Protein: CSARDIGGPYEQYF.